This is a list of T cell receptor beta chains from one sample in a study of blood T cell repertoires in COVID-19. The repertoire was sequenced with immunoSEQ multiplex PCR; TCRdb's copy has only in-frame clones and lacks some. The sample consists of roughly 99,000 clones, 70% to 80% of them appearing once. What was sequenced was peripheral blood. The receptors derive from a woman older than 75 with active or convalescent COVID-19. CDR3s include the opening cysteine and the closing phenylalanine or tryptophan. Each record gives: J gene, V gene, clone size, D gene, CDR3 DNA, CDR3 protein. The D gene is left open where the match is weak. Rows give clone size only sometimes, using once, few, many, or a class for an expanded clone.

>TRBJ2-1|TRBV7-6|.|TRBD2
TGTGCCAGCAGCTCCACAGCCAGCGGGGATTACAATGAGCAGTTCTTC
CASSSTASGDYNEQFF
>TRBJ1-5|TRBV5-6|few|.
TGTGCCAGCAGCTTGCTGGGCCAGAGCAATCAGCCCCAGCATTTT
CASSLLGQSNQPQHF
>TRBJ1-2|TRBV6-6|.|.
TGTGCCAGCGTAGTTCAGGCTAACTATGGCTACACCTTC
CASVVQANYGYTF
>TRBJ2-2|TRBV27|few|.
TGTGCCAGCAGCAAGGGGTTGGGGGACATCTACACCGGGGAGCTGTTTTTT
CASSKGLGDIYTGELFF
>TRBJ2-3|TRBV28|.|TRBD1
TGTGCCAGCAGTTCCATCCCGACAGGGTTCACAGATACGCAGTATTTT
CASSSIPTGFTDTQYF
>TRBJ2-1|TRBV11-3|few|.
TGTGCCAGCAGCTTAGGGACAGCGGATGAGCAGTTCTTC
CASSLGTADEQFF
>TRBJ2-5|TRBV2|.|TRBD2
TGTGCCAGCAGTGAAGCGGGACTAGGTCAAGAGACCCAGTACTTC
CASSEAGLGQETQYF
>TRBJ1-4|TRBV7-2|.|TRBD1
TGTGCCAGCAGCTTAACCCTCAGGGGGCAGGCTAATGAAAAACTGTTTTTT
CASSLTLRGQANEKLFF
>TRBJ1-1|TRBV20-1|.|.
TGCAGTGCCACAGACGGGGTCAAAGCTTTCTTT
CSATDGVKAFF
>TRBJ2-1|TRBV19|.|TRBD2
TGTGCCAGTAGCCAAATAACCGGGACTAGCGGGAGATATGAGCAGTTCTTC
CASSQITGTSGRYEQFF
>TRBJ1-1|TRBV6-5|.|.
TGTGCCAGCAGTTACTCTTACCCCAGAATGAACACTGAAGCTTTCTTT
CASSYSYPRMNTEAFF
>TRBJ2-7|TRBV5-1|.|TRBD1
TGTGCCAGCAGCCCCACAGTTCCGGGACAGGGCCACGAGCAGTACTTC
CASSPTVPGQGHEQYF
>TRBJ2-3|TRBV6-6|.|TRBD1
TGTGCCAGCAGTATAAGGGGGCTTCCGGATACGCAGTATTTT
CASSIRGLPDTQYF
>TRBJ2-2|TRBV29-1|.|TRBD1
TGCAGCGTGACCGGGACAGGGACCACCGGGGAGCTGTTTTTT
CSVTGTGTTGELFF
>TRBJ2-7|TRBV7-8|.|.
TGTGCCAGCAGCTTAGGGCATAGGGGCTACGAGCAGTACTTC
CASSLGHRGYEQYF
>TRBJ1-1|TRBV9|.|.
TGTGCCAGCAGCCTTCGGGGAAACACTGAAGCTTTCTTT
CASSLRGNTEAFF
>TRBJ2-5|TRBV7-7|.|.
TGTGCTAGCAGCTTAGAGGGCGGGTGCACCCAAGAGACCCAGTACTTC
CASSLEGGCTQETQYF
>TRBJ1-2|TRBV7-2|.|.
TGTGCCAGCAGCTTAGGGACAGCTGGCGGCTACACCTTC
CASSLGTAGGYTF
>TRBJ1-2|TRBV30|.|.
TGTGCCTGGGCACGGGTGATAAGCGAGTTCTATGGCTACACCTTC
CAWARVISEFYGYTF
>TRBJ2-5|TRBV9|.|TRBD1
TGTGCCAGCAGCGTAGATGAGACAGGGGGCGGAATTTTAGAGACCCAGTACTTC
CASSVDETGGGILETQYF
>TRBJ1-2|TRBV12-3/TRBV12-4|.|TRBD1
TGTGCCAGCACCCCGGACAGGTACTATGGCTACACCTTC
CASTPDRYYGYTF
>TRBJ2-1|TRBV28|.|TRBD1
TGTGCCAGCAATCCAGCTCAGGACAGGCTTGTTGAGCAGTTCTTC
CASNPAQDRLVEQFF
>TRBJ1-5|TRBV19|.|TRBD1
TGTGCCAGTAGTATATTGACAGGGGGTTTATTCGGGAATCAGCCCCAGCATTTT
CASSILTGGLFGNQPQHF
>TRBJ2-1|TRBV7-9|.|TRBD2
TGTGCCAGCAGCGGACTAGCGGGTACTGAGCAGTTCTTC
CASSGLAGTEQFF
>TRBJ2-1|TRBV7-3|few|TRBD2
TGTGCCAGCAGCACCAATCCTAGCGGGAGCTCTAGCTCCTACAATGAGCAGTTCTTC
CASSTNPSGSSSSYNEQFF
>TRBJ1-5|TRBV7-3|.|TRBD1
TGTGCCAGCAGCCTAACAGGGGGCCCGGGACAGCCCCAGCATTTT
CASSLTGGPGQPQHF
>TRBJ1-1|TRBV5-4|.|.
TGTGCCAGCAGCTTGGCCGGGGGGGGCGCTACCTCAAGGGACACTGAAGCTTTCTTT
CASSLAGGGATSRDTEAFF
>TRBJ1-1|TRBV7-9|few|TRBD1
TGTGCCAGCAGGTCTGGACAGGGATGGACTGAAGCTTTCTTT
CASRSGQGWTEAFF
>TRBJ1-1|TRBV19|.|TRBD1
TGTGCCAGTAGTACTACCGGGACAGGGGGGCCAGCTTTCTTT
CASSTTGTGGPAFF
>TRBJ1-5|TRBV30|.|.
TGTGCCTGGAGCAAAACGAGGGTTAGCAATCAGCCCCAGCATTTT
CAWSKTRVSNQPQHF
>TRBJ1-6|TRBV14|.|.
TGTGCCAGCAGCCAAGGGAGCAAGAGCTCCTATAATTCACCCCTCCACTTT
CASSQGSKSSYNSPLHF
>TRBJ2-3|TRBV15|.|.
TGTGCCACCAGCAGAAGCGGCACCAACTCCACAGATACGCAGTATTTT
CATSRSGTNSTDTQYF
>TRBJ2-5|TRBV5-4|.|TRBD1
TGTGCCAGCAGCTCCGCGACAGGGACGAAAGAGACCCAGTACTTC
CASSSATGTKETQYF
>TRBJ2-7|TRBV27|once|.
TGTGCCAGCAGCCTGGACTGGGACTACGAGCAGTACTTC
CASSLDWDYEQYF
>TRBJ2-7|TRBV28|few|.
TGTGCCAGCAGTTCGCTATTGAGCTCCTACGAGCAGTACTTC
CASSSLLSSYEQYF
>TRBJ2-5|TRBV7-8|.|.
TGTGCCAGCAGCTTAGAACAGGGCCTGAAGACCCAGTACTTC
CASSLEQGLKTQYF
>TRBJ2-4|TRBV5-8|few|TRBD1
TGTGCCAGCTCTGCCGGGACAGCACTAACCCTAGCCAAAAACATTCAGTACTTC
CASSAGTALTLAKNIQYF
>TRBJ1-1|TRBV7-9|.|.
TGTGCCAGCAGCCTCGTATTCACTGAAGCTTTCTTT
CASSLVFTEAFF
>TRBJ2-2|TRBV19|few|TRBD2
TGTGCCAGTAGTATAGATCCAGCGGGAGGAGGCACCGGGGAGCTGTTTTTT
CASSIDPAGGGTGELFF
>TRBJ2-7|TRBV4-1|.|.
TGCGCCAGCAGCCACGGCCCGGGGGATTTAAACGAGCAGTACTTC
CASSHGPGDLNEQYF
>TRBJ2-7|TRBV28|few|TRBD1
TGTGCCAGCAGGGGGGTGGACAGGCGCGGCTCCTACGAGCAGTACTTC
CASRGVDRRGSYEQYF
>TRBJ1-6|TRBV19|.|.
TGTGCCAGTAGTATGGAGTATAATTCACCCCTCCACTTT
CASSMEYNSPLHF
>TRBJ2-5|TRBV7-9|once|TRBD2
TGTGCCAGCAGCTTTAGGGGACTAGCGGCCCGGCGGGAGACCCAGTACTTC
CASSFRGLAARRETQYF
>TRBJ2-1|TRBV7-8|.|TRBD2
TGTGCCAGCAGCTCCCCTGTAGGACTAGTAATCCCCTACAATGAGCAGTTCTTC
CASSSPVGLVIPYNEQFF
>TRBJ1-2|TRBV7-2|.|TRBD1
TGTGCCAGCAGCCCTAGCCCGACAGGGGGCGAATGGGGCTACACCTTC
CASSPSPTGGEWGYTF
>TRBJ1-1|TRBV7-9|.|TRBD1
TGTGCCAGCAGCGACGGGGACAGGGCGAACACTGAAGCTTTCTTT
CASSDGDRANTEAFF
>TRBJ2-7|TRBV11-2|once|.
TGTGCCAGCGCGGGTCCCGATAATGGTCGGAGCGAGCAGTACTTC
CASAGPDNGRSEQYF
>TRBJ1-2|TRBV9|.|.
TGTGCCAGCAGCGTAGCTTCGGTGGGCCGTATGGGTGGCTACACCTTC
CASSVASVGRMGGYTF
>TRBJ2-1|TRBV27|.|.
TGTGCCAGCAGTTCTTTGGTTGGGGGGAAGAACCTCAATGAGCAGTTCTTC
CASSSLVGGKNLNEQFF
>TRBJ2-7|TRBV5-4|.|TRBD2
TGTACCAGCAGTTCGACTAGCGGGTTTTCCTACGAGCAGTACTTC
CTSSSTSGFSYEQYF
>TRBJ1-1|TRBV2|.|.
TGTGCCAGCAGCGCTTTGGGGCAGAGTCACACTGAAGCTTTCTTT
CASSALGQSHTEAFF
>TRBJ2-2|TRBV5-4|.|.
TGTGCCAGCAGCTTGCCGTGGGGGCGGGAGAGAGGCACCGGGGAGCTGTTTTTT
CASSLPWGRERGTGELFF
>TRBJ2-4|TRBV7-3|.|TRBD2
TGTGCCAGCAGCCCCACCTCTAGCGGTGCCAAAAACATTCAGTACTTC
CASSPTSSGAKNIQYF
>TRBJ1-2|TRBV5-1|.|.
TGTGCCAGCAGCTTGGACGGGGGGGAGTTTGGCTACACCTTC
CASSLDGGEFGYTF